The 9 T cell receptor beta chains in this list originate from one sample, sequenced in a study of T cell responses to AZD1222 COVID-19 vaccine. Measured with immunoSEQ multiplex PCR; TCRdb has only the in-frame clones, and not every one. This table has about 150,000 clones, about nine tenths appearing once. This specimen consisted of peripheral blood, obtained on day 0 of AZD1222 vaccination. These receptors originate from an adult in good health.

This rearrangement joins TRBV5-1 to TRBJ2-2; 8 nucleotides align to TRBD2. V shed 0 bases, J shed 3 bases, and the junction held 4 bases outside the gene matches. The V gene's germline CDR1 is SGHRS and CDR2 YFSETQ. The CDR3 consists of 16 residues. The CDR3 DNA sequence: TGCGCCAGCAGCTTGGGAGCGGGAGAGGACACCGGGGAGCTGTTTTTT. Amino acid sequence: CASSLGAGEDTGELFF.

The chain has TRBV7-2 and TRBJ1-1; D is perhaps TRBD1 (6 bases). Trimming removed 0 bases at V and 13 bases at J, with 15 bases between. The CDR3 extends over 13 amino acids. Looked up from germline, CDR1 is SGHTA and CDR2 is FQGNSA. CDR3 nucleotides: TGTGCCAGCAGCTTAGCGGTGCAGGGGATTGTTTTCTTT. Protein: CASSLAVQGIVFF.

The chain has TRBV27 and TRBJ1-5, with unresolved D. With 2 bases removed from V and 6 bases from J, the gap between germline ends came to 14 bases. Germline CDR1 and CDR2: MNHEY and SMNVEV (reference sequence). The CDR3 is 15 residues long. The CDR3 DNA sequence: TGTGCCAGCAGTTTAATTCCGGGAGCGAGTCAGCCCCAGCATTTT. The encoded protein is CASSLIPGASQPQHF.

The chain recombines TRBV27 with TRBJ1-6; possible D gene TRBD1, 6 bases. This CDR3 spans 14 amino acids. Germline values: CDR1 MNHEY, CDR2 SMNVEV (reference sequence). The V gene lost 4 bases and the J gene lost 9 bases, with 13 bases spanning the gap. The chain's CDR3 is CASSSNRVFSPLHF. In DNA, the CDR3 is TGTGCCAGCAGTTCTAACAGGGTTTTTTCACCCCTCCACTTT.

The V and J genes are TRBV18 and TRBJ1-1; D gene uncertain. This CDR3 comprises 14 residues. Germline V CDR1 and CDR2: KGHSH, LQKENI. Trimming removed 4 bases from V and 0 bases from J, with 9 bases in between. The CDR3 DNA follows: TGTGCCAGCTCACTGTACAGCATGAACACTGAAGCTTTCTTT. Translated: CASSLYSMNTEAFF.

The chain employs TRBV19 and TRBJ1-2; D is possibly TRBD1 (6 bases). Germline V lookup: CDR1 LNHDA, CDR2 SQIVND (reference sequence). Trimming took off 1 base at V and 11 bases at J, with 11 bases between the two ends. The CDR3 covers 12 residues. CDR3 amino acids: CASSIVTGGYTF. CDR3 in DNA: TGTGCCAGTAGTATAGTGACAGGAGGTTACACCTTC.

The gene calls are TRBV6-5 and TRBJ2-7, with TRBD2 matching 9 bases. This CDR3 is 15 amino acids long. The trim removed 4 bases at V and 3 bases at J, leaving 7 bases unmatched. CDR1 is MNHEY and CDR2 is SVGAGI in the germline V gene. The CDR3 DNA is TGTGCCAGCAGTTCCTCCGGTAGCGGGAGCTACGAGCAGTACTTC. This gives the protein CASSSSGSGSYEQYF.

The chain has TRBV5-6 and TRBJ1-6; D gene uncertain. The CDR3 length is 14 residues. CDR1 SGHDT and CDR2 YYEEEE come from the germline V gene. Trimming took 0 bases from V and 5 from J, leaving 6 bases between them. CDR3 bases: TGTGCCAGCAGCTTGGCCGGTCATAATTCACCCCTCCACTTT. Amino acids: CASSLAGHNSPLHF.

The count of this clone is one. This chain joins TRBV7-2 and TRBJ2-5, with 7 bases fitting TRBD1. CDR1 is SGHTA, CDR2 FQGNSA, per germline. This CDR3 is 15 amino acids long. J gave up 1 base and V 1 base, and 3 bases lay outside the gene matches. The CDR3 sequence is CASSLGQGPQETQYF. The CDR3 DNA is TGTGCCAGCAGCTTAGGACAGGGACCCCAAGAGACCCAGTACTTC. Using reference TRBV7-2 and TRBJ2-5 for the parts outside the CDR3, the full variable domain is GAGVSQSPSNKVTEKGKDVELRCDPISGHTALYWYRQSLGQGLEFLIYFQGNSAPDKSGLPSDRFSAERTGGSVSTLTIQRTQQEDSAVYLCASSLGQGPQETQYFGPGTRLLVL.